This paragraph covers one T cell receptor (beta chain) sequence. As yet, its antigen is unknown. This record belongs to a study of T-cell reconstitution after alpha-beta-depleted transplantation in children. General study findings and limits: Elevated TCRbeta diversity at day 60 was traced, in some patients, to surviving recipient T cells and thymic progenitors.

Preparation of the TCRbeta library involved a method that used unique molecular identifiers. Via MiXCR, TCRdb re-called the PCR reads, giving one row per CDR3 protein. Of 700,000 to 850,000 distinct CDR3 sequences listed, 16% are singletons. Trimming took off 1 base at V and 12 bases at J, with 28 bases between the two ends. Germline V lookup: CDR1 MNHNS, CDR2 SASEGT. The CDR3 spans 18 residues. The chain joins TRBV6-1 to TRBJ2-1; possible D gene TRBD2, 6 bases. The TCR was taken from a male patient between 10 and 17 years old who had a stem cell transplant for acute lymphoblastic leukemia, so the T cells may come from the graft donor. Source: PBMCs, mostly from graft donor cells, taken 360 days after TCRalphabeta/CD19-depleted stem cell transplant. CDR3 protein: CASSEGPPGPGRIFAQFF. The CDR3 coding sequence is TGTGCCAGCAGTGAAGGCCCCCCGGGCCCTGGGAGGATTTTTGCGCAGTTCTTC.